This is a list of T cell receptor beta chains from one sample in a study of blood T cells in healthy people across ages. TCRdb re-analysed the 5' RACE reads in MiXCR, keeping a single row per CDR3 protein. Here the sample spans approximately 800,000 distinct CDR3 sequences, around 25% being singletons. These data were also filed under a second study, of T cells of mothers and their children.

The source material was blood. The receptors were sampled from a boy under 18 in good health. CDR3s include the opening cysteine and the closing phenylalanine or tryptophan. The D gene is left open where the match is weak. Size tells how often a clone was seen (once, few, many) or the class of an expanded clone, and some rows leave it out.

TRBV29-1	TRBJ2-5	few	.	CSQNFLDYKQETQYF	TGCAGCCAGAACTTTCTGGACTACAAACAAGAGACCCAGTACTTC
TRBV20-1	TRBJ1-2	few	.	CSAPSFGGRYTF	TGCAGTGCGCCGAGCTTCGGCGGACGCTACACCTTC
TRBV7-9	TRBJ1-3	.	.	CASSLKASSPGNTIYF	TGTGCCAGCAGCTTAAAAGCTTCTTCCCCTGGAAACACCATATATTTT
TRBV29-1	TRBJ2-6	few	.	CSVDGGAGANVLTF	TGCAGCGTTGACGGGGGTGCGGGGGCCAACGTCCTGACTTTC
TRBV9	TRBJ2-2	.	.	CASSVDPVSNTGELFF	TGTGCCAGCAGCGTAGATCCAGTCTCGAACACCGGGGAGCTGTTTTTT
TRBV21-1	TRBJ2-5	.	.	CASSKFRGRTQETQYF	TGTGCCAGCAGCAAATTTCGGGGTAGGACTCAAGAGACCCAGTACTTC
TRBV28	TRBJ1-2	few	TRBD1	CASSLDRALGYTF	TGTGCCAGCAGCCTGGACAGGGCCCTGGGCTACACCTTC
TRBV12-3/TRBV12-4	TRBJ1-1	few	TRBD1	CASSLLPGQLLLAFF	TGTGCCAGCAGTCTCCTTCCGGGACAGCTTCTTTTAGCTTTCTTT
TRBV28	TRBJ1-4	few	.	CASSFRWAGRERKLFF	TGTGCCAGCAGTTTTCGTTGGGCCGGTCGCGAGCGAAAACTGTTTTTT
TRBV12-3/TRBV12-4	TRBJ2-1	.	.	CASSGPLDEQFF	TGTGCCAGCAGTGGACCACTGGATGAGCAGTTCTTC
TRBV29-1	TRBJ2-2	.	TRBD1	CSVDETGESGAGELFF	TGCAGCGTTGATGAGACAGGGGAGTCCGGGGCCGGGGAGCTGTTTTTT
TRBV5-1	TRBJ1-3	few	.	CASSLGQLGGNTIYF	TGCGCCAGCAGCTTGGGGCAGCTCGGTGGAAACACCATATATTTT
TRBV29-1	TRBJ1-3	.	.	CSVGLGGENTIYF	TGCAGCGTTGGTCTGGGGGGCGAAAACACCATATATTTT
TRBV4-1	TRBJ1-2	few	.	CASSQDGDGIGGNYGYTF	TGCGCCAGCAGCCAAGATGGCGACGGCATAGGGGGGAACTATGGCTACACCTTC
TRBV28	TRBJ2-7	.	.	CVSSSVPPHEQYF	TGTGTCAGCAGTTCAGTCCCCCCCCACGAGCAGTACTTC
TRBV5-1	TRBJ1-2	many	TRBD1	CASSSTGDYGYTF	TGCGCCAGCAGCTCCACAGGGGACTATGGCTACACCTTC
TRBV5-1	TRBJ2-1	.	.	CASSWRDPANNEQFF	TGCGCCAGCAGCTGGAGGGACCCCGCAAACAATGAGCAGTTCTTC
TRBV29-1	TRBJ1-2	few	TRBD1	CSATGGEGYGYTF	TGCAGCGCTACAGGGGGCGAGGGCTATGGCTACACCTTC